One sample yielded the 31 T cell receptor beta chains listed below, sequenced in a study of cytomegalovirus exposure and HLA in healthy donors. Primers for the PCR totalled 60 Vbeta and 13 Jbeta. Repertoires were generated with immunoSEQ multiplex PCR, while TCRdb's copy carries only in-frame clones and drops some. The sample records about 110,000 clones, about four fifths being singletons. The sample was PBMCs. The receptors come from a man younger than 45 in good health and CMV-seropositive.

This clone was counted a single time. In nucleotides, the CDR3 is TGTGCCAGCAGTTCCACGAGGACTAGCGGGGGAACAAAAAAAGAGACCCAGTACTTC. Translated, it gives CASSSTRTSGGTKKETQYF. The V and J genes are TRBV28 and TRBJ2-5, with 13 positions matching TRBD2. CDR3 length: 19 amino acids. Unmatched junction bases numbered 14, after V lost 4 bases and J lost 3 bases. Germline V gene lookup returns CDR1 MDHEN and CDR2 SYDVKM.

V and J are TRBV29-1 and TRBJ2-3, with D unclear. Germline values: CDR1 SQVTM, CDR2 ANQGSEA. V gave up 3 bases and J gave up 0 bases, with 10 bases separating them. The CDR3 extends over 14 amino acids. In DNA, the CDR3 is TGCAGCGTTGAGGGTCGACTTAGCACAGATACGCAGTATTTT. Residues: CSVEGRLSTDTQYF.

The rearrangement uses TRBV7-9 and TRBJ2-7; 8 bases are shared with TRBD1. V gave up 7 bases and J gave up 2 bases; unmatched junction bases: 7. Germline V lookup: CDR1 SEHNR, CDR2 FQNEAQ (reference sequence). The CDR3 runs 14 residues. CDR3 sequence reads: CASTKQGVPYEQYF. The CDR3 bases are TGTGCCAGCACCAAACAGGGGGTCCCCTACGAGCAGTACTTC.

This chain connects TRBV19 to TRBJ1-6; D ambiguous. The CDR3 extends over 15 amino acids. V lost 8 bases and J lost 3, with 14 bases in between. Germline V gene data show CDR1 as LNHDA and CDR2 as SQIVND (reference sequence). Written as DNA, the CDR3 is TGTGCCAGTTCGCGGCTGACCGACTATAATTCACCCCTCCACTTT. Translating gives CASSRLTDYNSPLHF.

The chain joins TRBV11-2 to TRBJ1-4; no definite D call. V lost 5 bases to trimming and J lost 0 bases, with 13 bases between them. Germline CDR1 reads SGHAT; CDR2 reads FQNNGV. The CDR3 runs to 16 residues. The CDR3 sequence is CASSHRPGATNEKLFF. The CDR3 coding sequence is TGTGCCAGCAGCCATAGACCGGGTGCAACTAATGAAAAACTGTTTTTT.

The J gene is TRBJ2-3, the V gene TRBV10-3; D might be TRBD1 (6 bases). The germline V and J ends were trimmed by 7 bases and 1 base, with 21 bases remaining between them. Germline V gives CDR1 ENHRY, CDR2 SYGVKD. The CDR3 is made up of 17 amino acids. As DNA, the CDR3 is TGTGCCATCACCAAAAAGAGGGAACAGGGTGGCACAGATACGCAGTATTTT. Protein: CAITKKREQGGTDTQYF.

V and J are TRBV7-5 and TRBJ2-1; whether TRBD2, the table's D call, matches the DNA was not checked. TRBV7-5 is shown as a pseudogene. This CDR3 has 16 amino acids. The CDR3 nucleotides read TGTGCCAGAAGCTTGGGACTAGCGGGGGGGAACAATGAGCAGTTCTTC. Residues: CARSLGLAGGNNEQFF.

V is TRBV4-3 and J is TRBJ2-7; a possible D gene is TRBD2 (6 bases). The V end was cut by 2 bases, the J end by 0 bases, with 14 bases between. The V gene's germline CDR1 is LGHNA and CDR2 YSLEER. The CDR3 totals 16 residues. The CDR3 protein is CASSQSGSGVSYEQYF. The CDR3 nucleotides read TGCGCCAGCAGCCAATCAGGTTCGGGGGTCTCCTACGAGCAGTACTTC.

This clone was counted only a few times. The V gene is TRBV7-2, the J gene TRBJ2-1, with D unresolved. Trimming took off 4 bases at V and 4 bases at J, with 14 bases between the two ends. The germline CDR1 and CDR2 sequences are SGHTA and FQGNSA. This CDR3 has 15 residues. The CDR3 here is CASSWALDGYNEQFF. In DNA, the CDR3 is TGTGCCAGCAGCTGGGCCCTTGACGGATACAATGAGCAGTTCTTC. The whole variable domain, remainder taken from reference TRBV7-2 and TRBJ2-1, is GAGVSQSPSNKVTEKGKDVELRCDPISGHTALYWYRQSLGQGLEFLIYFQGNSAPDKSGLPSDRFSAERTGGSVSTLTIQRTQQEDSAVYLCASSWALDGYNEQFFGPGTRLTVL.

This clone was counted between two and nine times. The chain uses TRBV9 and TRBJ2-5; TRBD2 matches at 9 bases. This CDR3 has 14 residues. CDR1 SGDLS and CDR2 YYNGEE come from the germline V gene. Losses at the gene ends were 7 bases for V and 5 bases for J; bases not matched to a gene: 9. The CDR3: CASSQAAGGETQYF. CDR3 DNA: TGTGCCAGCTCTCAGGCAGCGGGGGGTGAGACCCAGTACTTC.

This rearrangement joins TRBV19 to TRBJ2-2; possibly TRBD2 for D (5 bases). Germline CDR1 reads LNHDA; CDR2 reads SQIVND (reference sequence). This CDR3 contains 15 residues. The V and J ends lost 3 bases and 5 bases respectively, with 13 bases between them. The CDR3 is CASSISIGETGELFF. The CDR3 nucleotides are TGTGCCAGTAGTATTAGTATCGGGGAGACCGGGGAGCTGTTTTTT.

The chain has TRBV6-1 and TRBJ1-2; tentatively, D is TRBD1 (6 bases). V lost 1 base, J lost 2 bases, and 11 bases lay in between. CDR3 length: 15 residues. Germline V gives CDR1 MNHNS, CDR2 SASEGT. The CDR3 bases are TGTGCCAGCAGTGAAGAGGTACAGGGAAACTATGGCTACACCTTC. Translated: CASSEEVQGNYGYTF.

This chain joins TRBV25-1 and TRBJ2-3; the match to TRBD2 covers 9 bases. The V segment lost 2 bases and the J segment 4 bases; nucleotides outside the gene matches: 10. The CDR3 is 17 residues long. In germline, CDR1 is MGHDK, CDR2 SYGVNS. CDR3 nucleotide sequence: TGTGCCAGCAGTGAAGGGGGGGCTAGCGGGGTGTCAGATACGCAGTATTTT. Its translation: CASSEGGASGVSDTQYF.

The chain combines TRBV9 with TRBJ2-2; 7 nucleotides agree with TRBD1. V was clipped by 3 bases and J by 6 bases; unmatched bases: 5. The CDR3 extends over 14 amino acids. In germline, CDR1 is SGDLS, CDR2 YYNGEE. CDR3 bases: TGTGCCAGCAGCGCACTCCAGGGGGCCGGGGAGCTGTTTTTT. It is translated as CASSALQGAGELFF.

The chain is built from TRBV2 and TRBJ1-1; 9 bases line up with TRBD1. After removal of 0 bases from V and 5 bases from J, the junction contained 4 bases not matched to a gene. This CDR3 spans 15 amino acids. Germline V gives CDR1 SNHLY, CDR2 FYNNEI. The CDR3 loop is CASSEAGTGKTEAFF. The CDR3 coding sequence is TGTGCCAGCAGTGAAGCAGGGACAGGGAAAACTGAAGCTTTCTTT.

The chain uses TRBV11-2 and TRBJ2-5; D may be TRBD1 (8 bases). Germline loops: CDR1 SGHAT, CDR2 FQNNGV. V gave up 4 bases and J gave up 5 bases, with 14 bases separating them. This CDR3 spans 14 amino acids. CDR3 nucleotide sequence: TGTGCCAGCAGCTCCACACAGGGGGGGGAGACCCAGTACTTC. Translation gives CASSSTQGGETQYF.

This clone was detected only a few times. The chain couples TRBV7-9 to TRBJ2-7; D unresolved. Trimming removed 1 base from V and 5 bases from J, with 6 bases in between. The CDR3 is 12 residues long. Germline V gene lookup returns CDR1 SEHNR and CDR2 FQNEAQ (reference sequence). The CDR3 sequence: CASSLEDNEQYF. CDR3 coding DNA: TGTGCCAGCAGCTTAGAAGACAACGAGCAGTACTTC.

The chain employs TRBV4-1 and TRBJ2-1; 15 nucleotides match TRBD2. There are 17 residues in the CDR3. From germline, CDR1 is MGHRA and CDR2 YSYEKL. The ends lost 4 bases at V and 6 bases at J; junction bases unmatched: 7. The CDR3 DNA sequence: TGCGCCAGCAGCCCCGGACTAGCGGGGGGGCTCGGCAATGAGCAGTTCTTC. Its translation: CASSPGLAGGLGNEQFF.

The chain is built from TRBV10-1 and TRBJ1-4; 7 nucleotides align to TRBD1. Germline V gene data show CDR1 as WNHNN and CDR2 as SYGVQD (reference sequence). The CDR3 covers 15 residues. V lost 11 bases, J lost 0 bases, and 9 bases stayed unmatched. In DNA form, the CDR3 reads TGCGCCCGAGGACAGGCCCACGCAACTAATGAAAAACTGTTTTTT. This gives the protein CARGQAHATNEKLFF.

The rearrangement uses TRBV7-9 and TRBJ1-3, with a weak D call TRBD1 (5 bases). V lost 5 bases to trimming and J lost 1 base, with 9 bases between them. CDR1 is SEHNR, CDR2 FQNEAQ, per germline (reference sequence). CDR3 length equals 14 residues. The CDR3: CASSLKGSGNTIYF. CDR3 in DNA: TGTGCCAGCAGCCTAAAGGGGTCTGGAAACACCATATATTTT.

This chain connects TRBV9 to TRBJ2-1; no reliable D call. The germline V and J ends were trimmed by 3 bases and 6 bases, with 16 bases remaining between them. The CDR3 contains 15 residues. Germline values: CDR1 SGDLS, CDR2 YYNGEE. For the CDR3, the DNA is TGTGCCAGCAGCGCTAGTGGTATTATCGTCAATGAGCAGTTCTTC. Translated: CASSASGIIVNEQFF.

This clone was observed a few times. The CDR3 reads CASSNLEDRGFF. CDR3 sequence (DNA): TGTGCCAGCAGCAACTTGGAAGACCGGGGTTTCTTT. The V call is TRBV6-1, the J call TRBJ1-1; D not certain. The germline V gene has CDR1 MNHNS and CDR2 SASEGT. The CDR3 spans 12 residues. Trimming took 6 bases from V and 13 from J, leaving 18 bases between them.

This clone was seen only a few times. V is TRBV7-2 and J is TRBJ2-7, with 10 bases fitting TRBD1. V dropped 1 base and J dropped 6; count of bases not matched to a gene: 6. Looked up from germline, CDR1 is SGHTA and CDR2 is FQGNSA. This CDR3 contains 15 residues. This CDR3 is CASSLDGTGVVEQYF. CDR3 DNA: TGTGCCAGCAGCTTAGATGGGACAGGGGTGGTCGAGCAGTACTTC.

The genes are TRBV5-6 and TRBJ2-3; 12 positions agree with TRBD2. The V gene end was trimmed by 5 bases and the J gene end by 4 bases; junction bases not matched to a gene: 14. The V gene's germline CDR1 is SGHDT and CDR2 YYEEEE. This CDR3 region has 18 residues. The CDR3 sequence is CASSGLDPSGGASDTQYF. DNA for the CDR3: TGTGCCAGCAGTGGTCTGGACCCTAGCGGGGGGGCTTCAGATACGCAGTATTTT.

A single count supports this clone. The V call is TRBV5-1, the J call TRBJ2-5; TRBD1 matches at 7 bases. TRBJ2-7 matches the DNA end more closely, so the J call is doubtful. The length of the CDR3 is 15 residues. Per germline, CDR1 SGHRS and CDR2 YFSETQ. The CDR3 DNA reads TGCGCCAGCAGCTTGGAAGAGACAGGGATCGACGAGCAGTACTTC. Translation: CASSLEETGIDEQYF.

The gene calls are TRBV11-3 and TRBJ1-5, with D tentatively TRBD1 (6 bases). In germline, CDR1 is SGHNT, CDR2 YENEEA. This CDR3 is built from 17 residues. Trimming took off 0 bases at V and 3 bases at J, with 15 bases between the two ends. For the CDR3, the DNA is TGTGCCAGCAGCTTAGACCCTCCCCAGGGGTCCAATCAGCCCCAGCATTTT. As protein: CASSLDPPQGSNQPQHF.

This clone has only a few counts. The CDR3 coding sequence is TGCGCCAGCAGTTACGGGGGGGCCGCGGACATTCAGTACTTC. Its protein is CASSYGGAADIQYF. This rearrangement joins TRBV5-1 to TRBJ2-4, with 8 bases aligning to TRBD2. This CDR3 has 14 amino acids. The ends lost 5 bases at V and 8 bases at J; junction bases unmatched: 9. Germline lookup yields CDR1 SGHRS and CDR2 YFSETQ.

The CDR3 reads CASSLQGNEQYF. CDR3 nucleotide sequence: TGTGCCAGCAGCTTACAGGGGAACGAGCAGTACTTC. V and J are TRBV6-1 and TRBJ2-5; 7 bases map to TRBD1. Judging by the DNA end, TRBJ2-7 fits better; the J call may be wrong. The V gene's germline CDR1 is MNHNS and CDR2 SASEGT. CDR3 length equals 12 residues.

The CDR3 bases are TGTGCCAGCAGCGCAGAGAAGGGGCCTACTAACACTGAAGCTTTCTTT. Its translation: CASSAEKGPTNTEAFF. This chain links TRBV12-1 with TRBJ1-1; TRBD1, the table's D call, was not compared with the DNA. TRBV12-1 is an annotated pseudogene. The CDR3 spans 16 residues.

The V and J genes are TRBV27 and TRBJ2-7, with D perhaps matching TRBD1 (6 bases). The CDR3 runs to 13 residues. Trimming took 2 bases from V and 6 from J, leaving 11 bases between them. Per germline, CDR1 MNHEY and CDR2 SMNVEV (reference sequence). CDR3 protein: CASSLGQSSEQYF. CDR3 DNA sequence: TGTGCCAGCAGTTTAGGACAGTCGAGCGAGCAGTACTTC.

The chain uses TRBV2 and TRBJ2-7, with 10 bases that match TRBD1. This CDR3 spans 14 amino acids. V trimming: 4 bases; J trimming: 2 bases; junction bases outside the gene matches: 2. Germline loops: CDR1 SNHLY, CDR2 FYNNEI. DNA of the CDR3: TGTGCCAGCAGTGCCGACAGGGGGCCCTACGAGCAGTACTTC. This codes for CASSADRGPYEQYF.